This T cell receptor (beta chain) stems from a study of OX40 agonist ivuxolimab in advanced cancers. Clones were read by immunoSEQ multiplex PCR, and TCRdb kept only the in-frame ones, dropping some. The table includes about 49,000 clones, around 85% detected once. This CDR3 has 15 amino acids. The germline CDR1 and CDR2 sequences are SQVTM and ANQGSEA. Trimming took off 8 bases at V and 0 bases at J, with 16 bases between the two ends. Sequences were derived from CD4+ or CD8+ T cells sorted from blood, sampled in a trial of the OX40 agonist ivuxolimab. The J gene is TRBJ2-2, the V gene TRBV29-1, with D perhaps matching TRBD1 or TRBD2 (5 bases each). The source of this sequence is an adult with an advanced solid tumor such as melanoma, head and neck, liver or kidney cancer. The chain's CDR3 is CSSYGAPPNTGELFF. The DNA for the CDR3 is TGCAGCTCATACGGGGCCCCCCCGAACACCGGGGAGCTGTTTTTT.